This T cell receptor beta chain was captured in a study of cytomegalovirus exposure and HLA in healthy donors. Notes on the study in general: Some public TCRs appeared in many individuals, while most sequences were rare. The classifier was said to identify cytomegalovirus status with high specificity and sensitivity. Cytomegalovirus association was listed for 150 to 200 TCR beta chains.

This clone was seen a single time. Its antigen remains unknown. The CDR3 covers 10 residues. The V gene lost 5 bases and the J gene lost 8 bases, with 6 bases spanning the gap. Germline V gene lookup returns CDR1 SEHNR and CDR2 FQNEAQ (reference sequence). Method: immunoSEQ multiplex PCR; TCRdb's copy keeps in-frame clones and lacks some. The sample has roughly 150,000 clones, about 96% seen once. Donors came from a validation cohort of 95 to 150 subjects, distinct from the first 666-subject cohort. The clonotype was recovered from a woman under 30 in good health and CMV-seronegative. Sequenced material: PBMCs. This sequence joins TRBV7-9 and TRBJ1-2; D is ambiguous. DNA for the CDR3: TGTGCCAGCAGCCCCGTGGGCTACACCTTC. Translating gives CASSPVGYTF.